This TCR beta chain was found in a study of neurological immune-mediated disorders. At least ten counts were recorded for this clonotype. At one end, the junction sequence differs from germline, possibly due to a read error. Time point described: longitudinal time-point 1 (baseline). The making of cDNA relied on 5'RACE with 10-nucleotide random UMIs. TCRdb reprocessed the 5' RACE reads via MiXCR and lists one record per CDR3 protein. The repertoire holds 55,000 to 80,000 distinct CDR3 sequences, with 12% to 15% as singletons. The clonotype was recovered from a female donor with HTLV-1-associated myelopathy (HAM/TSP). Sequencing was done on a sample of PBMCs.

The CDR3 spells CASIQGAGAGEQFF. DNA of the CDR3: TGCGCCAGCATCCAAGGAGCGGGGGCAGGTGAGCAGTTCTTC. The J gene is TRBJ2-1, the V gene TRBV4-1; TRBD2 matches 8 bases. Per germline, CDR1 MGHRA and CDR2 YSYEKL. This CDR3 contains 14 residues.